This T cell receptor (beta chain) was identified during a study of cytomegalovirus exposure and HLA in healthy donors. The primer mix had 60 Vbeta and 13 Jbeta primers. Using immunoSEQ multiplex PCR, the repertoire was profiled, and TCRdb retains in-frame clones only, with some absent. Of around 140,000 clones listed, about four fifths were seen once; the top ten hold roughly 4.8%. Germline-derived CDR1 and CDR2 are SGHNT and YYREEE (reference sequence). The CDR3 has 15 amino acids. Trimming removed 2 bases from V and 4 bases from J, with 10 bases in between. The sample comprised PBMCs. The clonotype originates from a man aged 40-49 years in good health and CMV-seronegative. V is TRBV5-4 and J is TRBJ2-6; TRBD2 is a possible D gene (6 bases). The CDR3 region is CASSFGGMGANVLTF. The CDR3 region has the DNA TGTGCCAGCAGCTTTGGGGGGATGGGGGCCAACGTCCTGACTTTC.